The source of this TCR beta chain is a study of blood T cell repertoires in COVID-19. On the study more broadly: The United States, Italy and Spain provided the acute and convalescent COVID-19 samples.

The table came from immunoSEQ multiplex PCR; TCRdb's copy has only in-frame clones and leaves some out. In the table there are roughly 250,000 clones, 84% of which are singletons. The sequenced sample consisted of peripheral blood. This receptor was taken from a human donor in a cohort sampled during active COVID-19.

CDR3 protein: CASSLTGVAGELFF. CDR3 in DNA: TGCGCCAGCAGCTTGACAGGGGTGGCCGGGGAGCTGTTTTTT. The rearrangement links TRBV5-1 to TRBJ2-2, with 7 bases lining up with TRBD1. The CDR3 spans 14 residues. Germline V lookup: CDR1 SGHRS, CDR2 YFSETQ. V shed 1 base, J shed 6 bases, and the junction held 3 bases outside the gene matches. The full variable domain, with the rest looked up from reference TRBV5-1 and TRBJ2-2, is KAGVTQTPRYLIKTRGQQVTLSCSPISGHRSVSWYQQTPGQGLQFLFEYFSETQRNKGNFPGRFSGRQFSNSRSEMNVSTLELGDSALYLCASSLTGVAGELFFGEGSRLTVL.